What follows describes a single T cell receptor (beta chain). The antigen is unknown. The sample originates from a study of shared clonotypes between healthy human individuals. TCRdb keeps only in-frame clones here, not all; method: immunoSEQ multiplex PCR. The data contain 100,000 or so clones, around 43% of them singletons. Study findings and constraints: The researchers took only blood, and tissue repertoires probably look different.

V gave up 5 bases and J gave up 4 bases, with 11 bases separating them. Germline V lookup: CDR1 SQVTM, CDR2 ANQGSEA. This CDR3 has 12 residues. This sequence joins TRBV29-1 and TRBJ1-1; D remains unclear. Sequencing input: PBMCs. The TCR sequence derives from a middle-aged woman in good health. Some clones in this sample may be carry-over from other donors' samples. The CDR3 region is CSVRRASTEAFF. CDR3 bases: TGCAGCGTTAGGCGGGCAAGCACTGAAGCTTTCTTT.